The entry below gives a single TCR beta chain sequence along with its context. The sample originates from a study of blood T cell repertoires in COVID-19. The assay was immunoSEQ multiplex PCR, and TCRdb's table has in-frame clones only and misses some. The profile shows 250,000 to 300,000 clones, over 85% of them singletons. V was clipped by 10 bases and J by 9 bases, with 16 bases between them. This CDR3 comprises 11 residues. Germline CDR1 is SNHLY and CDR2 is FYNNEI. Source material: PBMCs or T cells enriched from blood (not recorded which). This clonotype originated in a woman in her 50s who had been exposed to COVID-19. The J gene is TRBJ2-7, the V gene TRBV2; D is possibly TRBD2 (6 bases). The CDR3 DNA sequence: TGTGCCACCAACCAATTGGGGGGGCAGTACTTC. It is translated as CATNQLGGQYF.